Shown below are 10 T cell receptor beta chains from a single sample sequenced in a study of identical twins. One entry per CDR3 protein, called by TCRdb with MiXCR from the 5' RACE reads. Among hundreds of thousands of distinct CDR3 sequences listed, around 6% were seen once. Material: naive T cells sorted from blood. The origin of the receptors is a young man in good health.

This clonotype showed up just a few times. The chain combines TRBV19 with TRBJ2-6; 8 nucleotides align to TRBD2. Losses at the gene ends were 5 bases for V and 0 bases for J; bases not matched to a gene: 12. Germline loops: CDR1 LNHDA, CDR2 SQIVND (reference sequence). The CDR3 runs 19 residues. DNA of the CDR3: TGTGCCAGTAGTCCCGCACGTGGGACTAGTCTCTCTGGGGCCAACGTCCTGACTTTC. Translating gives CASSPARGTSLSGANVLTF.

The chain uses TRBV29-1 and TRBJ2-3; 7 bases fit TRBD2. CDR1 SQVTM and CDR2 ANQGSEA come from the germline V gene. J was trimmed by 0 bases and V by 6 bases; bases with no gene match: 6. This CDR3 contains 14 residues. The CDR3, as DNA: TGCAGCGTCACGAGCGGGGCAAGCACAGATACGCAGTATTTT. Protein sequence: CSVTSGASTDTQYF.

This clonotype was detected ten times or more. The chain combines TRBV20-1 with TRBJ2-1; TRBD1 is a possible D gene (5 bases). Trimming removed 6 bases at V and 5 bases at J, with 17 bases between. Germline V gene lookup returns CDR1 DFQATT and CDR2 SNEGSKA (reference sequence). This CDR3 comprises 14 residues. The CDR3 spells CSASGPVPDNEQFF. The CDR3 nucleotides read TGCAGTGCATCAGGGCCGGTCCCCGACAATGAGCAGTTCTTC.

This clonotype was seen at least ten times. V usage is TRBV19 and J usage is TRBJ2-1, with D perhaps given as TRBD1 or TRBD2 (5 bases each). Per germline, CDR1 LNHDA and CDR2 SQIVND (reference sequence). The CDR3 contains 16 residues. Trimming took 1 base from V and 10 from J, leaving 20 bases between them. Here the CDR3 reads CASSIVLGPRAWEQFF. The DNA of the CDR3 is TGTGCCAGTAGTATAGTCTTGGGACCGAGGGCATGGGAGCAGTTCTTC.

This clonotype was counted between two and nine times. This chain links TRBV27 with TRBJ2-7, with a weak D call TRBD2 (6 bases). There are 12 residues in the CDR3. Germline-derived CDR1 and CDR2 are MNHEY and SMNVEV (reference sequence). V gave up 6 bases and J gave up 4 bases, with 10 bases separating them. The CDR3: CASSHGGYEQYF. CDR3 in DNA: TGTGCCAGCAGCCATGGGGGGTACGAGCAGTACTTC.

This clonotype was observed many times. The chain joins TRBV27 to TRBJ2-2; D not resolved. The CDR3 is 14 residues long. Germline assignment: CDR1 MNHEY and CDR2 SMNVEV (reference sequence). Trimming took off 4 bases at V and 7 bases at J, with 13 bases between the two ends. CDR3: CASSSSNDIGELFF. The CDR3 DNA follows: TGTGCCAGCAGTTCCTCAAACGATATCGGGGAGCTGTTTTTT.

This clonotype was found a few times. V usage is TRBV12-3 or TRBV12-4 and J usage is TRBJ2-2; tentatively, D is TRBD2 (6 bases). Trimming stripped 7 bases from V and 6 bases from J, with 21 bases between. The CDR3 sequence is 16 residues long. CDR3 loop: CASTPEGLALSGELFF. CDR3 nucleotides: TGTGCCAGCACTCCGGAGGGGCTAGCGCTTTCCGGGGAGCTGTTTTTT.

This chain connects TRBV29-1 to TRBJ2-5; D possibly corresponds to TRBD2 (5 bases). Germline V CDR1 and CDR2: SQVTM, ANQGSEA. Trimming left V 6 bases short and J 5 bases short, with 13 bases between. CDR3 length: 12 residues. In DNA form, the CDR3 reads TGCAGCGTCTTGAGGGCTGAGGAGACCCAGTACTTC. Amino acid sequence: CSVLRAEETQYF.

The J gene is TRBJ2-5, the V gene TRBV7-2, with TRBD1 matching 7 bases. The CDR3 is 15 residues long. The V gene's germline CDR1 is SGHTA and CDR2 FQGNSA. With V trimmed by 1 base and J by 5 bases, 7 bases remained unmatched. The CDR3 loop reads CASSLGWGQHETQYF. In DNA form, the CDR3 reads TGTGCCAGCAGCTTAGGATGGGGACAGCATGAGACCCAGTACTTC.

This chain joins TRBV5-1 and TRBJ1-3; D uncertain. CDR1 is SGHRS, CDR2 YFSETQ, per germline. The V end was cut by 4 bases, the J end by 0 bases, with 14 bases between. This CDR3 is 16 amino acids long. The CDR3 nucleotides are TGCGCCAGCAGCCCCGGGATGACAAGCTCTGGAAACACCATATATTTT. As protein: CASSPGMTSSGNTIYF.